This T cell receptor beta chain originates from a study of blood T cells in healthy people across ages. General observations from the study: Age advanced and TCR beta diversity per million T cells fell, roughly linearly. Calculation of diversity from one million T cells yielded estimates considered to be underestimates.

This CDR3 has 13 residues. CDR1 and CDR2 from the germline V gene are SGHTA and FQGNSA. The V and J ends lost 7 bases and 6 bases respectively, with 15 bases between them. Then a second PCR, running about 6 to 11 cycles, was carried out with a sample-barcoded 5' primer and a J-beta primer mix. A minimum of 2.5 million CDR3-containing paired-end reads was obtained for each sample. Each CDR3 protein is one row after TCRdb ran MiXCR on the 5' RACE reads. The table lists roughly 2 million distinct CDR3 sequences, roughly 50% of them singletons. This clonotype was found a few times. Its antigen is undetermined.

This sequence originates from a woman between 40 and 50 years old in good health. This chain links TRBV7-2 with TRBJ1-2; maybe TRBD1 (5 bases). The sample was blood. CDR3 region: CASTLPPRDGYTF. CDR3 nucleotide sequence: TGTGCCAGCACACTCCCCCCCAGGGATGGCTACACCTTC.